Below, one T cell receptor (beta chain) is given with its context. This record comes from a study of PD-L1 blockade in urothelial cancer. Time point in this sample: peripheral blood 6 weeks after treatment start. Assay used: immunoSEQ multiplex PCR; TCRdb lists only in-frame clones, some missing. The data contain 100,000 to 150,000 clones, roughly 82% of them seen just once; the ten biggest clones take up 2.4%. Material: PBMCs, obtained around atezolizumab (anti-PD-L1) treatment. The source is a man aged 50 to 59 with urothelial cancer.

The CDR3 DNA follows: TGTGCCAGCAGTGGACAGGGTGAAGCTTTCTTT. Encoded protein: CASSGQGEAFF. V is TRBV6-1 and J is TRBJ1-1, with 7 bases matching TRBD1. The V gene's germline CDR1 is MNHNS and CDR2 SASEGT. V was clipped by 4 bases and J by 7 bases; unmatched bases: 0. The CDR3 runs to 11 residues.